This T cell receptor beta chain comes out of a study of blood T cells in healthy people across ages. General study findings and limits: PBMCs went unsorted, and a conclusive naive versus antigen-experienced comparison was therefore prevented.

For this clonotype: Its antigen remains unknown.

The CDR3 covers 12 residues. Germline V CDR1 and CDR2: ENHRY, SYGVKD. The second PCR ran about 6 to 11 cycles with a sample-barcoded 5' primer and J-beta primers. MiXCR, applied by TCRdb to the 5' RACE reads, yields one record per CDR3 protein. The table includes around 990,000 distinct CDR3 sequences, 25% detected once. The same specimen was also included in a second study, on T cells of mothers and their children. This second study notes: Three mothers and their six children, all healthy Caucasians, donated. Whether related or unrelated, pairs show similar shaping of TCR recombination output by thymic selection.

The chain joins TRBV10-3 to TRBJ2-5; the D gene is possibly TRBD1 (6 bases). The J call may be mistaken, given a closer DNA end match to TRBJ2-7. This clonotype was sampled from a girl between 2 and 10 years old in good health. The source material was blood. In nucleotides, the CDR3 is TGTGCCATAAGGACAGACGAAGACGAGCAGTACTTC. This sequence encodes CAIRTDEDEQYF.